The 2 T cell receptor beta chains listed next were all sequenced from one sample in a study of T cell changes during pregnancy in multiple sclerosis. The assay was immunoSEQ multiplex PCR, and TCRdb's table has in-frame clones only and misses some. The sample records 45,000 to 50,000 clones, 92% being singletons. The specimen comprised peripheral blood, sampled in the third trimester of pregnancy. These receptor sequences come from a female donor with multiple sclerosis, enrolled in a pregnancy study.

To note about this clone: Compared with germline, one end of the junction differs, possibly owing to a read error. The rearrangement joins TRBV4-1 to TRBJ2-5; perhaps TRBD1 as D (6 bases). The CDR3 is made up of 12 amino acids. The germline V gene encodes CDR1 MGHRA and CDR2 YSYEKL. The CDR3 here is CASSQDDRTLNF. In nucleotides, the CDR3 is TGCGCCAGCAGCCAAGATGACAGGACACTCAACTTC.

CDR3 in amino acids: CASSIYAEFRAQHF. CDR3 bases: TGTGCCAGTAGTATTTACGCGGAGTTTCGCGCCCAGCATTTT. The chain recombines TRBV19 with TRBJ1-5; D gene unclear. Germline CDR1 LNHDA, CDR2 SQIVND (reference sequence). CDR3 length equals 14 residues. V shed 3 bases and J shed 11 bases, with 17 bases lying between them.